This TCR beta chain was observed in a study of blood T cell repertoires in COVID-19 (TCRdb year 2020). About the full investigation: Samples from collaborators originated in the United States, Italy and Spain and spanned both the acute and convalescent phases of COVID-19. The repertoires were released in a freely available public database meant as a resource for research on the immune response to SARS-CoV-2. The material from the prospective study consisted of cDNA or gDNA derived from T cells, B-cell-depleted T cells, or PBMCs. Samples were obtained from the ongoing ImmuneRACE study (first 160 participants) and from some 1,200 subjects provided by 6 global collaborators. Nearly every sample came with metadata listing a de-identified subject ID, COVID-19 status, age in years and sex. Where available, HLA class I and class II types were obtained from metadata supplied by the sample provider rather than from assay-based typing. Deeply sampled blood TCRbeta repertoires from subjects exposed to, actively infected with, or recovered from COVID-19 were included in the dataset.

Collaborating institutions collected whole blood in K2EDTA tubes following their own protocols. For TCRbeta analysis, collaborator samples were shipped as frozen whole blood, as isolated PBMCs, or as DNA extracted from either sample type. TCRbeta CDR3 regions were amplified from genomic DNA by means of the immunoSEQ Assay, a bias-controlled multiplex PCR. The study's processing was this. Nucleated cell counts per sample were estimated from amplification of reference gene primers within the assay. Sequence reads were collapsed and filtered to measure the absolute abundance of every unique TCRbeta CDR3 rearrangement. For each sample, productive Simpson clonality was calculated as the square root of Simpson's diversity index over productive rearrangements. Imported from immuneACCESS, the table was reduced by TCRdb to in-frame sequences with V and J called. These copies leave out some clones; in studies compared against another copy, an unresolved V gene accounts for under half, and the cause of the remainder is not known. Clonal size and the V and J genes are those of that table, whereas D and trimming came from the DNA. For this sample the table gives under 60,000 clones, of which approximately 84% were detected only once. The ten largest account for roughly 3.2% of the sample.

A few counts support this clone. The target of this receptor is not known. One base away there is no much larger clone; base qualities are not given. The junction shows trimming of 6 bases on V and 11 bases on J, plus 34 bases between the germline ends. Including cysteine and phenylalanine, the CDR3 has 19 amino acids. CDR3 DNA is the only sequence kept; it has 57 bases, read in frame from the first base. The germline V gene (reference sequence) provides CDR1 MNHEY and CDR2 SMNVEV. The paper's findings and limits, for the study overall: The amount of clinical and demographic metadata varied by source and participant and was provided uncurated.

The TCR sequence derives from a man between 60 and 75 years old with acute or convalescent COVID-19. The sequenced sample consisted of peripheral blood. The receptor chain draws on TRBV27 and TRBJ2-2, and TRBD1 may be the D gene, going by 7 matching bases. DNA sequence: TGTGCCAGCAGCTTAACAGGGGCCCTTTTGCCGGGGATGGAGGGAGAGCTGTTTTTT. This codes for CASSLTGALLPGMEGELFF.